This T cell receptor (beta chain) was captured in a study of blood T cell repertoires in COVID-19. Study at large: COVID-19 samples from acute and convalescent phases originated in the United States, Italy and Spain. Sample material is recorded as cDNA or gDNA derived from T cells, B-cell-depleted T cells, or PBMCs.

As processed by the authors: Amplification of reference gene primers provided the estimated nucleated cell counts. Here immunoSEQ multiplex PCR was the method, and the copy in TCRdb shows in-frame clones only, minus some. The D gene and trimming were derived from the DNA, and the V and J assignments and clone size from that table. The table lists nearly 65,000 clones, 84% of them singletons. The CDR3 sequence is 13 residues long. Germline CDR1 is MNHNY and CDR2 is SVGAGI (reference sequence). V lost 7 bases to trimming and J lost 3 bases, with 12 bases between them. The V gene is TRBV6-6, the J gene TRBJ1-2; weak D call: TRBD1 (5 bases). The source is a human donor in a cohort sampled during active COVID-19. The sequenced sample was peripheral blood. The CDR3 DNA reads as TGTGCCAGCACCCCGTCGGGGGACTATGGCTACACCTTC. This codes for CASTPSGDYGYTF.